This T cell receptor beta chain was recovered during a study of cytomegalovirus exposure and HLA in healthy donors. Study-wide results and caveats: Later genetic work tied a missense DCLRE1C variant to beta-chain V and J trimming.

Trimming left V 4 bases short and J 5 bases short, with 14 bases between. The CDR3 runs 15 residues. The V gene's germline CDR1 is SGHVT and CDR2 SQSDAQ. About this clone: Its antigen remains unidentified.

A multiplex PCR was run with 60 Vbeta primers and 13 Jbeta primers. The protocol was immunoSEQ multiplex PCR, while the TCRdb copy is restricted to in-frame clones and leaves out a portion. The repertoire includes roughly 150,000 clones, about 80% of them detected once, and around 15% sits in the top ten. Sequencing used PBMCs. The sequence was collected from a woman aged 40 to 49 in good health and CMV-seronegative. The chain has TRBV7-4 and TRBJ1-4; D is undetermined. CDR3 DNA sequence: TGTGCCAGCAGCTCCGGGGAAGCTCTAAATGAAAAACTGTTTTTT. Protein product: CASSSGEALNEKLFF.